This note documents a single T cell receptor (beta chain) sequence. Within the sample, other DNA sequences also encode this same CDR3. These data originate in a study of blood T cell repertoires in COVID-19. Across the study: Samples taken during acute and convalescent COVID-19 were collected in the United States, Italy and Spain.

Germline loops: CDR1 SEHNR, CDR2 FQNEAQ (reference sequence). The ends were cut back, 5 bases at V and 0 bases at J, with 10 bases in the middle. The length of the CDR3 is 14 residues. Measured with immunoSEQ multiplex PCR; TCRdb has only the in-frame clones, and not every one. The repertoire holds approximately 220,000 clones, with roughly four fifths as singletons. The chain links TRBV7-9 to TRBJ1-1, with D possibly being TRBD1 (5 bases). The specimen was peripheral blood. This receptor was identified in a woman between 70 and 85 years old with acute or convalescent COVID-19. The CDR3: CASSPTGMNTEAFF. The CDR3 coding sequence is TGTGCCAGCAGCCCCACAGGAATGAACACTGAAGCTTTCTTT.